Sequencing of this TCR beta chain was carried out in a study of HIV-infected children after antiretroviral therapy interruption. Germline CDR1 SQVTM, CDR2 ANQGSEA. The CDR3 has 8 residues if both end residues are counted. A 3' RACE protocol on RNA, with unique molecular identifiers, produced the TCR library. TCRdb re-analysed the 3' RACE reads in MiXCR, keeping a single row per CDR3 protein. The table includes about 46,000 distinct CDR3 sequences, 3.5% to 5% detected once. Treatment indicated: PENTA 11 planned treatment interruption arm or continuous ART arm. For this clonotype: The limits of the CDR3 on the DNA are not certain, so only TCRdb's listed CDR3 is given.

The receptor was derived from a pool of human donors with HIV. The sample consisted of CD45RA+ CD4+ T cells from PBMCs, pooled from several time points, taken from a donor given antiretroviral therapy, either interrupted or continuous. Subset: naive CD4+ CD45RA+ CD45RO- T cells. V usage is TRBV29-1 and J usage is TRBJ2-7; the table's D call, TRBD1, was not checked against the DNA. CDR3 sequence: CSVGQGNF.